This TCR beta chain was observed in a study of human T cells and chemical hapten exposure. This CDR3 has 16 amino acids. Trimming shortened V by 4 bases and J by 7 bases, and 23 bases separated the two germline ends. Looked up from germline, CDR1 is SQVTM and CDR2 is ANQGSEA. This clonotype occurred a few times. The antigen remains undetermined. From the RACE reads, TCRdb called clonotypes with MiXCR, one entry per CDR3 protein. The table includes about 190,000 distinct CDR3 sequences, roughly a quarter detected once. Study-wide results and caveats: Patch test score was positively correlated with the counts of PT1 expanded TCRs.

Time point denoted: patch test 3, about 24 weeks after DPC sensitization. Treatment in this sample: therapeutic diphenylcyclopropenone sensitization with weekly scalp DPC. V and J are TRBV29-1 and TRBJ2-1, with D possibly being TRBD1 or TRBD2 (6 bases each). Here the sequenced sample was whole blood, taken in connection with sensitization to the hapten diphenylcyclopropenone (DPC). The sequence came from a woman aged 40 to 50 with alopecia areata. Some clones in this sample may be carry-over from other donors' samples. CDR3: CSVGGAAGRRYNEQFF. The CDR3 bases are TGCAGCGTTGGGGGGGCAGCGGGCAGGAGGTATAATGAGCAGTTCTTC.